The clone carrying this T cell receptor (beta chain) showed up just a few times. Its specificity is not known. Trimming left V 6 bases short and J 0 bases short, with 15 bases between. The V gene's germline CDR1 is KGHSH and CDR2 LQKENI. The CDR3 extends over 16 amino acids. The data belong to a study of cytomegalovirus exposure and HLA in healthy donors. Study-wide results and limits: Among donors in an Asian-associated ancestry cluster, a later analysis reportedly found fewer N-insertions than the approximately 700-donor mean.

Primers for the PCR totalled 60 Vbeta and 13 Jbeta. Measured with immunoSEQ multiplex PCR; TCRdb has only the in-frame clones, and not every one. The table has over 150,000 clones, over 65% seen once. Source material: PBMCs. This TCR came from a woman in her sixties or seventies in good health and CMV-seropositive. J is TRBJ1-5 and V is TRBV18; tentative D call: TRBD1 (6 bases). The CDR3 region is CASSPGGAYSNQPQHF. The CDR3 DNA reads TGTGCCAGCTCCCCGGGGGGCGCGTATAGCAATCAGCCCCAGCATTTT. Complete variable domain (other parts from reference TRBV18 and TRBJ1-5): NAGVMQNPRHLVRRRGQEARLRCSPMKGHSHVYWYRQLPEEGLKFMVYLQKENIIDESGMPKERFSAEFPKEGPSILRIQQVVRGDSAAYFCASSPGGAYSNQPQHFGDGTRLSIL.